The rows below give T cell receptor beta chains drawn from one sample of a study of CD8+CD57+ T cells in acquired aplastic anemia. TCRdb reprocessed the reads via MiXCR and lists one record per CDR3 protein. The sample lists a few hundred thousand distinct CDR3 sequences, roughly 34% seen once, with less than 1% in the top ten. The sequencing sample was made of sorted CD4+, CD8+, or CD8+CD57+ T cells (not recorded which) from PBMCs. These receptors all come from a human donor with aplastic anemia. The CDR3 runs from the conserved cysteine through the conserved F or W. D genes are given only for firm matches. Only part of the rows carry a size: once, few, many, or a class if the clone is expanded.

D	J	size	V	length	DNA	CDR3
-	TRBJ1-4	once	TRBV6-1	17	TGTGCCAGCAGCCGAAACCGGGGCCGAGGGGTAGAAGAAAAACTGTTTTTT	CASSRNRGRGVEEKLFF
TRBD1	TRBJ1-1	few	TRBV19	11	TGTGCCACTGGACAGGGGGCGGAAGCTTTCTTT	CATGQGAEAFF
TRBD1	TRBJ1-6	-	TRBV15	15	TGTGCCACCAGCAGAGACAGGGGGATGAGTTCACCCCTCCACTTT	CATSRDRGMSSPLHF
-	TRBJ1-4	-	TRBV5-1	15	TGCGCCAGCAGCTTGGGACAGACAACTAATGAAAAACTGTTTTTT	CASSLGQTTNEKLFF
-	TRBJ1-4	few	TRBV9	15	TGTGCCAGCAGCGAAGCGGGTCGTGCGGCTGAAAAACTGTTTTTT	CASSEAGRAAEKLFF
TRBD1	TRBJ1-3	few	TRBV11-2	17	TGTGCCAGCAGCTCTCGGACAGGGGTCCGCTCTGGAAACACCATATATTTT	CASSSRTGVRSGNTIYF
-	TRBJ1-6	-	TRBV5-6	18	TGTGCCAGCAGCTTGTCTTTTGGCCGGGGGGCTAATAATTCACCCCTCCACTTT	CASSLSFGRGANNSPLHF
-	TRBJ2-5	-	TRBV20-1	16	TGCAGTGCCAGTTTGGGGGGGCGGGGGCGTCCGGAGACCCAGTACTTC	CSASLGGRGRPETQYF
-	TRBJ1-2	many	TRBV12-3/TRBV12-4	13	TGTGCCAGCAGTGGGGACGGGCTCTATGGCTACACCTTC	CASSGDGLYGYTF
-	TRBJ1-3	few	TRBV7-9	15	TGTGCCAGCAGCTTCGTACAGGGCCCCGGAAACACCATATATTTT	CASSFVQGPGNTIYF
-	TRBJ1-2	many	TRBV7-2	14	TGTGCCAGCAGCTTATCCACCCGGGAATACCCCTACACCTTC	CASSLSTREYPYTF
-	TRBJ2-7	few	TRBV10-3	12	TGCGCCATCATGGCGACCGACTACGGGCAGTACTTC	CAIMATDYGQYF
-	TRBJ1-1	-	TRBV7-9	14	TGTGCCAGCGCCCCCTTAAGGTTGAACACTGAAGCTTTCTTT	CASAPLRLNTEAFF
TRBD1	TRBJ1-1	few	TRBV20-1	14	TGCAGTGCTAGAGTGTCCCACAGGGGCACTGAAGCTTTCTTT	CSARVSHRGTEAFF
TRBD1	TRBJ1-1	-	TRBV11-2	16	TGTGCCAGCAGCTCGGGACAGGTTGGGCTGAACACTGAAGCTTTCTTT	CASSSGQVGLNTEAFF
-	TRBJ2-7	once	TRBV4-1	16	TGCGCCAGCCGCCAAGAAGTTAGGGGGTTATCCTACGAGCAGTACTTC	CASRQEVRGLSYEQYF
-	TRBJ1-5	-	TRBV20-1	10	TGCAGTGCTATGAGCGCGCCCCAGCATTTT	CSAMSAPQHF
-	TRBJ2-7	many	TRBV2	11	TGTGCCAGCAGTGAAACCTCCGAGCAGTACTTC	CASSETSEQYF
TRBD2	TRBJ2-6	few	TRBV5-1	16	TGCGCCAGCAGCGCCCAACTAGCGGGGGGGGCCAACGTCCTGACTTTC	CASSAQLAGGANVLTF
TRBD1	TRBJ2-5	-	TRBV29-1	12	TGCAGCGTCCAGGGGGCCGGCGAGACCCAGTACTTC	CSVQGAGETQYF
-	TRBJ2-5	many	TRBV15	14	TGTGCCACCAGCAGTGTCAGGGCTCGGGAGACCCAGTACTTC	CATSSVRARETQYF
TRBD1	TRBJ1-1	many	TRBV29-1	12	TGCAGCGTTGACAGGGGGTTTGGTGAAGCTTTCTTT	CSVDRGFGEAFF
TRBD1	TRBJ1-2	once	TRBV10-3	15	TGTGCCATCAGTGAGTCAAGGACAGGGATCTATGGCTACACCTTC	CAISESRTGIYGYTF
-	TRBJ1-5	-	TRBV25-1	17	TGTGCCAGCAGTTTGACTTCGTGGGGGAGCAACAATCAGCCCCAGCATTTT	CASSLTSWGSNNQPQHF
-	TRBJ1-5	few	TRBV19	12	TGTGCCAGTACGGACACCTCATTGCCCCAGCATTTT	CASTDTSLPQHF
-	TRBJ1-6	-	TRBV10-3	11	TGTGCCATCAGTGCGGGGACGGAACCGCACTTT	CAISAGTEPHF
-	TRBJ1-1	few	TRBV6-1	13	TGTGCCAGCTGCAGGGACCTGAACACTGAAGCTTTCTTT	CASCRDLNTEAFF
TRBD2	TRBJ2-3	many	TRBV24-1	17	TGTGCCACCAGTGGTTTCTCTAGCGGGAGCTTGGCAGATACGCAGTATTTT	CATSGFSSGSLADTQYF
-	TRBJ1-6	few	TRBV9	14	TGTGCCAGCAGCCCGACAGAAAATAATTCACCCCTCCACTTT	CASSPTENNSPLHF
-	TRBJ1-5	many	TRBV10-3	14	TGTGCCATCAGTGATAGGGTAAGCAATCAGCCCCAGCATTTT	CAISDRVSNQPQHF
-	TRBJ1-2	many	TRBV29-1	12	TGCAGCGACAGACCAGGGGTTTGGGGCTACACCTTC	CSDRPGVWGYTF
-	TRBJ2-5	many	TRBV7-8	13	TGTGCCAGCAGCCGAGGACAACAAGAGACCCAGTACTTC	CASSRGQQETQYF
-	TRBJ2-7	many	TRBV5-1	13	TGCGCCAGCTCAACGGGTGCCTCCTACGAGCAGTACTTC	CASSTGASYEQYF
-	TRBJ2-5	-	TRBV20-1	13	TGCAGTGCTGGGGTGGGGGGGCACGAGACCCAGTACTTC	CSAGVGGHETQYF
TRBD2	TRBJ2-1	many	TRBV10-3	16	TGTGCCATCAGTGAGCCAGGACTAGCGGGGGGCAATGAGCAGTTCTTC	CAISEPGLAGGNEQFF
TRBD1	TRBJ2-3	-	TRBV10-2	17	TGCGCCATCAGTAAACGACAGGGGGCAGTGGGGACAGATACGCAGTATTTT	CAISKRQGAVGTDTQYF
-	TRBJ2-1	-	TRBV5-1	15	TGCGCCAGCAGCTCGGGTACACAGGGTGTGCATGAGCAGTTCTTC	CASSSGTQGVHEQFF
-	TRBJ2-7	many	TRBV12-3/TRBV12-4	14	TGTGCCAGCAGTTTGTCGTCCGTCTCCTACGAGCAGTACTTC	CASSLSSVSYEQYF
-	TRBJ2-7	-	TRBV7-3	10	TGTGCCAGCAGCTTGGCCGAGCAGTACTTC	CASSLAEQYF
-	TRBJ1-1	-	TRBV3-1	15	TGTGCCAGCAGCCAAGGCTGGTCCTTGGGGACTGAAGCTTTCTTT	CASSQGWSLGTEAFF
TRBD2	TRBJ2-3	-	TRBV6-1	13	TGTGCCAGTTATGGCGGGAGCACCGATACGCAGTATTTT	CASYGGSTDTQYF
-	TRBJ2-7	few	TRBV6-1	14	TGTGCCAGCAGTCGCGCAGGGCTAAACTACGAGCAGTACTTC	CASSRAGLNYEQYF
TRBD2	TRBJ2-2	-	TRBV10-3	14	TGTGCCACCGGACTAGCGGGGGATATCGGGGAGCTGTTTTTT	CATGLAGDIGELFF
-	TRBJ1-2	few	TRBV10-3	19	TGTGCCATCAACTTCCCCACGACGCATCGAGGGGATCGAGGCTATGGCTACACCTTC	CAINFPTTHRGDRGYGYTF
-	TRBJ1-1	few	TRBV25-1	14	TGTGCCAGCGGCGAACAGGGCGTGAACACTGAAGCTTTCTTT	CASGEQGVNTEAFF
TRBD2	TRBJ2-1	-	TRBV5-1	15	TGCGCCAGCAGCGAAACTAGCGGGCCTTACAATGAGCAGTTCTTC	CASSETSGPYNEQFF
-	TRBJ1-3	many	TRBV10-1	13	TGCGCCAGCAGGGGATTTTCGGGAAACACCATATATTTT	CASRGFSGNTIYF
TRBD1	TRBJ1-1	many	TRBV25-1	14	TGTGCCAGCAGCGTACAGGGGGTAATCTCTGAAGCTTTCTTT	CASSVQGVISEAFF
-	TRBJ2-1	many	TRBV20-1	13	TGCAGTGCTAGGGGTCCAATAAACAATGAGCAGTTCTTC	CSARGPINNEQFF
-	TRBJ1-6	many	TRBV2	14	TGTGCCAGCAGTGAAAGGCAGGGCGGATCACCCCTCCACTTT	CASSERQGGSPLHF
TRBD2	TRBJ2-7	few	TRBV19	15	TGTGCCAGCAGCTTGGGACTAGCGAAGAGTTACGAGCAGTACTTC	CASSLGLAKSYEQYF
-	TRBJ1-2	-	TRBV15	13	TGTGCCACCAGCAGAGAAACGGGGTATGGCTACACCTTC	CATSRETGYGYTF